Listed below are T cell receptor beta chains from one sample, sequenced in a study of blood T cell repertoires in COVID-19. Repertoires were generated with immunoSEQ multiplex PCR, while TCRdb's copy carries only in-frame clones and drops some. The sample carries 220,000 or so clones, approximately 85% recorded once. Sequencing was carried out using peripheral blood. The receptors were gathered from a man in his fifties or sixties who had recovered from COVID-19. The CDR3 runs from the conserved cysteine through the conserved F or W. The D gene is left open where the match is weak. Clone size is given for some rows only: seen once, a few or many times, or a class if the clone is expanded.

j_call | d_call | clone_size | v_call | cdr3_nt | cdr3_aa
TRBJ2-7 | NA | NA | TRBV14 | TGTGCCAGCAGCCAAGCTGGCAGGAGGGTCCATGGGCAGTACTTC | CASSQAGRRVHGQYF
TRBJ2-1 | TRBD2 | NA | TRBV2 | TGTGCCAGCAGGCTGGGACTAGCGGGAGGGGGGGATGAGCAGTTCTTC | CASRLGLAGGGDEQFF
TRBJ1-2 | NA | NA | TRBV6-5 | TGTGCCAGCAGGCCTACGCGGTCTTATGGCTACACCTTC | CASRPTRSYGYTF
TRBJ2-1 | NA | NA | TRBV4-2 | TGTGCCAGCAGCCAAAGTAATCTAGTTATCTACAATGAGCAGTTCTTC | CASSQSNLVIYNEQFF
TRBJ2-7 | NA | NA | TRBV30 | TGTGCCTGGAGTACAGGGATGCCCGAGCAGTACTTC | CAWSTGMPEQYF
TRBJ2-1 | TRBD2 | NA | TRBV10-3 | TGTGCCACCAACACCGGGACTAGCGGGACGGATGAGCAGTTCTTC | CATNTGTSGTDEQFF
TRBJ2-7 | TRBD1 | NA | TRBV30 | TGTGCCTGGATTAGCACCGGGACAGGGGTCTACGAGCAGTACTTC | CAWISTGTGVYEQYF
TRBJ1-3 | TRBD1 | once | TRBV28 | TGTGCCAGCAGGGACACGACAGGGGCTGGAAACACCATATATTTT | CASRDTTGAGNTIYF
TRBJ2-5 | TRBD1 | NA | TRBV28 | TGTGCCAGCAGTGATTGGACAGGGACGTCAAAGACCCAGTACTTC | CASSDWTGTSKTQYF
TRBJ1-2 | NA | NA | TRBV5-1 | TGCGCCAGCAGCTTAGGGGGTCCTCCTGGGGCAGGAAGAAACTATGGCTACACCTTC | CASSLGGPPGAGRNYGYTF
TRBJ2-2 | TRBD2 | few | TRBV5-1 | TGCGCCAGCAGCCTCGGGACTAGCGTGAACACCGGGGAGCTGTTTTTT | CASSLGTSVNTGELFF
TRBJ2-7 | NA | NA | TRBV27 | TGTGCCAGCAGTTTAGGGCAATCCTACGAGCAGTACTTC | CASSLGQSYEQYF
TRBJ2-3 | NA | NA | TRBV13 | TGTGCCAGCAGCTTTGGGAGAGCAGATACGCAGTATTTT | CASSFGRADTQYF
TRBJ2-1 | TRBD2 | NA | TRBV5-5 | TGTGCCAGCAGCTTACTAGCGGGCGCGAATGAGCAGTTCTTC | CASSLLAGANEQFF
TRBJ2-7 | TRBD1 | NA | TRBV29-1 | TGCAGCGTTTTGGACAGGCCCTACGAGCAGTACTTC | CSVLDRPYEQYF
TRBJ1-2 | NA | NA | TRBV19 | TGTGCCAGTAGTACTCGGACAGCTAACTATGGCTACACCTTC | CASSTRTANYGYTF
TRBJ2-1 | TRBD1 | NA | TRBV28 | TGTGCCAGCAGTCCGATGACAGGGGCAAATGAGCAGTTCTTC | CASSPMTGANEQFF
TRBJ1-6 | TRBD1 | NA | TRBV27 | TGTGCCAGCAGAGGGACAGGGAGAGGTTCACCCCTCCACTTT | CASRGTGRGSPLHF
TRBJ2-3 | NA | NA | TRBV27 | TGTGCCAGCAGTTCAGGCCATACGCAGTATTTT | CASSSGHTQYF
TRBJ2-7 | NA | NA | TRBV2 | TGTGCCAGCAGTAAATCCGTCCCGTACTACGAGCAGTACTTC | CASSKSVPYYEQYF
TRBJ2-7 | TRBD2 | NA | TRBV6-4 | TGTGCCAGCAGTGAGAAGGCTAGCGGGAGTCTCTACGAGCAGTACTTC | CASSEKASGSLYEQYF
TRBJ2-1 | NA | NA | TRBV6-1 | TGTGCCAGCAGTGGACAGGTTCGGAGTGTTGTGAATGAGCAGTTCTTC | CASSGQVRSVVNEQFF
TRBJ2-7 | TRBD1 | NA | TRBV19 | TGTGCCAGTAGTAAGGGGGACAGTTCCTACGAGCAGTACTTC | CASSKGDSSYEQYF
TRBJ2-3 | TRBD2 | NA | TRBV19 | TGTGCCAGTAGTATGCGTAGCGGGAGTACCACAGATACGCAGTATTTT | CASSMRSGSTTDTQYF
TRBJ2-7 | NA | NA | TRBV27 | TGTGCCAGCAGTTTAGCACAGGGATACGAGCAGTACTTC | CASSLAQGYEQYF
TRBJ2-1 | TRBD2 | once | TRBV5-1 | TGCGCCAGTACCGAGGGACTAGTGCTCAATGAGCAGTTCTTC | CASTEGLVLNEQFF
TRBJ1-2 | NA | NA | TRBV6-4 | TGTGCCAGCAGTAGATCCGGGGCTAACTATGGCTACACCTTC | CASSRSGANYGYTF